This TCR beta chain stems from a study of cytomegalovirus exposure and HLA in healthy donors. Study results and limitations: Across all donors, roughly uniform sequencing depth was an assumption of the presence/absence analyses. It is likely that the observed cluster of highly shared sequence variants was a sequencing artifact.

PCR was performed using 60 Vbeta and 13 Jbeta primers. TCRdb keeps only in-frame clones here, not all; method: immunoSEQ multiplex PCR. The data contain more than 90,000 clones, around 74% of them seen just once; the ten biggest clones take up around 7%. Germline V CDR1 and CDR2: WNHNN, SYGVQD (reference sequence). Trimming stripped 0 bases from V and 0 bases from J, with 12 bases between. CDR3 length: 16 residues. Points on this clone: Its antigen is as yet unknown.

This clonotype was sampled from a man in his forties in good health and CMV-seropositive. The chain combines TRBV10-1 with TRBJ2-7; no definite D call. The sequenced sample consisted of PBMCs. CDR3 region: CASSESKSPSSYEQYF. As DNA, the CDR3 is TGCGCCAGCAGTGAGTCGAAGTCCCCGAGCTCCTACGAGCAGTACTTC.